These 16 T cell receptor beta chains share one sample of origin, sequenced in a study of T-cell reconstitution after alpha-beta-depleted transplantation in children. The library targeted TCRbeta and was prepared with unique molecular identifiers. MiXCR was run by TCRdb on the PCR reads, yielding one entry per CDR3 protein. The sample has fewer than 350,000 distinct CDR3 sequences; roughly 9.1% are singletons. Material: PBMCs, obtained before TCRalphabeta/CD19-depleted stem cell transplant. The receptors here all came from a boy less than two years old with acute myeloid leukemia, due to receive a stem cell transplant.

A few counts support this clonotype. This CDR3 is CAISSGTPHEQYF. The CDR3 DNA follows: TGTGCCATCAGCTCCGGGACTCCCCACGAGCAGTACTTC. V is TRBV10-3 and J is TRBJ2-7, with D perhaps TRBD2 (6 bases). V lost 6 bases to trimming and J lost 5 bases, with 14 bases between them. The CDR3 extends over 13 amino acids. Germline CDR1 reads ENHRY; CDR2 reads SYGVKD.

This clonotype has a handful of counts. Here the CDR3 reads CASSFANSREGRYSTDTQYF. In DNA, the CDR3 is TGTGCCAGCAGCTTCGCTAACTCGCGGGAGGGCCGATATAGCACAGATACGCAGTATTTT. V and J are TRBV7-2 and TRBJ2-3; 9 bases match TRBD2. After removal of 3 bases from V and 0 bases from J, the junction contained 16 bases not matched to a gene. The V gene's germline CDR1 is SGHTA and CDR2 FQGNSA. The CDR3 totals 20 residues.

This clonotype has a count of ten or more. J is TRBJ1-1 and V is TRBV14, with TRBD1 as a possible D gene (6 bases). Per germline, CDR1 SGHDN and CDR2 FVKESK. The CDR3 runs to 14 residues. Deletions cut 2 bases from V and 4 bases from J, with 11 bases between. In DNA form, the CDR3 reads TGTGCCAGCAGCCAACAGGGGAGGGTCACTGAAGCTTTCTTT. This sequence encodes CASSQQGRVTEAFF.

The chain recombines TRBV12-3 or TRBV12-4 with TRBJ2-3; weak D call: TRBD2 (5 bases). The CDR3 is 13 amino acids. Trimming shortened V by 2 bases and J by 5 bases, and 8 bases separated the two germline ends. CDR3 protein: CASSLLAKDTQYF. CDR3 nucleotide sequence: TGTGCCAGCAGTTTACTAGCAAAAGATACGCAGTATTTT.

The chain joins TRBV29-1 to TRBJ1-1; 8 bases fit TRBD1. Germline V lookup: CDR1 SQVTM, CDR2 ANQGSEA. The CDR3 totals 12 residues. With V trimmed by 4 bases and J by 6 bases, 4 bases remained unmatched. CDR3 nucleotides: TGCAGCGTTGGGACAGGGCGGGCTGAAGCTTTCTTT. Its translation is CSVGTGRAEAFF.

This clonotype was recorded at least ten times. The rearrangement links TRBV7-2 to TRBJ2-7, with TRBD2 matching over 12 bases. Germline CDR1 and CDR2: SGHTA and FQGNSA. Trimming took 4 bases from V and 6 from J; bases not matched to a gene: 1. CDR3 length: 13 residues. The CDR3 here is CASSSSGGAEQYF. In DNA, the CDR3 is TGTGCCAGCAGCTCTAGCGGGGGGGCCGAGCAGTACTTC.

There are many counts of this clonotype. The chain combines TRBV12-3 or TRBV12-4 with TRBJ2-5, with 8 bases fitting TRBD2. V was pared by 5 bases and J by 3 bases, with 11 bases of the junction left unmatched. CDR3 length: 16 amino acids. CDR3 amino acids: CASSRRGGRREETQYF. DNA for the CDR3: TGTGCCAGCAGTCGTCGCGGGGGGCGAAGGGAAGAGACCCAGTACTTC.

There are many counts of this clonotype. The genes are TRBV11-3 and TRBJ2-2; 8 bases agree with TRBD2. Germline V gene sequence: CDR1 SGHNT, CDR2 YENEEA. This CDR3 region has 16 residues. V lost 5 bases and J lost 7; bases outside the gene matches: 12. CDR3 bases: TGTGCCAGCAGCAATCGAACGGGGGGGAGCCTCGGGGAGCTGTTTTTT. Its protein is CASSNRTGGSLGELFF.

This clonotype showed up just a few times. This chain joins TRBV28 and TRBJ1-1; TRBD1 matches 8 bases. This CDR3 comprises 13 residues. Germline V gives CDR1 MDHEN, CDR2 SYDVKM. Trimming cost V 2 bases and J 6 bases; bases outside gene matches: 2. CDR3 residues: CASSLQGQAEAFF. DNA for the CDR3: TGTGCCAGCAGTTTACAGGGACAGGCTGAAGCTTTCTTT.

The sample holds a few counts of this clonotype. The rearrangement uses TRBV7-3 and TRBJ2-3, with D possibly being TRBD2 (7 bases). CDR1 and CDR2 from the germline V gene are SGHTA and FQGTGA. V lost 3 bases to trimming and J lost 3 bases, with 13 bases between them. The CDR3 runs to 15 residues. The CDR3 region has the DNA TGTGCCAGCAGCTTTAGGAGGGGGGGTACAGATACGCAGTATTTT. This translates into CASSFRRGGTDTQYF.

V gene TRBV5-1 combines with J gene TRBJ1-6; 7 bases map to TRBD1. The germline V gene encodes CDR1 SGHRS and CDR2 YFSETQ. Trimming removed 1 base from V and 9 bases from J; junction bases left unmatched: 10. The CDR3 loop spans 16 amino acids. The CDR3: CASSLPDRTGASPLHF. The CDR3 bases are TGCGCCAGCAGCTTGCCTGACCGGACAGGAGCTTCACCCCTCCACTTT.

This clonotype was found many times. CDR3 sequence: CSASGRGTDTDTQYF. CDR3 in DNA: TGCAGTGCTAGTGGCCGGGGCACGGACACAGATACGCAGTATTTT. The rearrangement joins TRBV20-1 to TRBJ2-3; D is possibly TRBD1 or TRBD2 (5 bases each). This CDR3 spans 15 amino acids. Germline V gene lookup returns CDR1 DFQATT and CDR2 SNEGSKA (reference sequence). Trimming took 3 bases from V and 2 from J, leaving 15 bases between them.

This clonotype was seen many times. V gene TRBV3-1 combines with J gene TRBJ2-5; the D call may be TRBD1 or TRBD2 (6 bases each). The CDR3 runs 17 residues. The V end lost 4 bases, the J end lost 1 base, and 19 bases lay between the germline ends. Per germline, CDR1 LGHDT and CDR2 YNNKEL (reference sequence). In nucleotides, the CDR3 is TGTGCCAGCAGCCCCCCATGGGGGGCGGTCCCCCAAGAGACCCAGTACTTC. This encodes CASSPPWGAVPQETQYF.

The table lists this clonotype with many counts. The chain couples TRBV7-9 to TRBJ1-4, with D possibly TRBD1 on 5 matching bases. The germline gives CDR1 SEHNR, CDR2 FQNEAQ (reference sequence). This CDR3 contains 14 residues. V shed 0 bases and J shed 10 bases, with 12 bases lying between them. The CDR3 sequence: CASSLASDGGKLFF. For the CDR3, the DNA is TGTGCCAGCAGCTTAGCTTCGGACGGGGGAAAACTGTTTTTT. The entire variable domain, with the rest obtained from reference TRBV7-9 and TRBJ1-4, is as follows: DTGVSQNPRHKITKRGQNVTFRCDPISEHNRLYWYRQTLGQGPEFLTYFQNEAQLEKSRLLSDRFSAERPKGSFSTLEIQRTEQGDSAMYLCASSLASDGGKLFFGSGTQLSVL.

Comment on this clonotype: The junction departs from germline at one end; a sequencing error may be responsible. The chain links TRBV3-1 to TRBJ2-1; the D gene could be TRBD1 or TRBD2 (5 bases each). Germline loops: CDR1 LGHDT, CDR2 YNNKEL (reference sequence). The CDR3 is made up of 20 amino acids. As DNA, the CDR3 is TGTGCCTGCAGCCAACCCCCGAGGGGCTTTGGAGACATGATAGGCTATGAGCAGTTCTTC. Amino acid sequence: CACSQPPRGFGDMIGYEQFF.

This clonotype was observed at least ten times. The chain couples TRBV3-1 to TRBJ2-5; 9 nucleotides align to TRBD1. The germline V gene has CDR1 LGHDT and CDR2 YNNKEL (reference sequence). The J segment lost 2 bases and the V segment lost 2 bases, leaving 6 bases of the junction unmatched. The CDR3 spans 16 residues. The CDR3 here is CASSQRRQGGQETQYF. CDR3 coding DNA: TGTGCCAGCAGCCAAAGAAGACAGGGGGGACAAGAGACCCAGTACTTC.